Shown below are 26 T cell receptor beta chains from a single sample sequenced in a study of T cells after yellow fever vaccination. TCRdb ran MiXCR on the 5' RACE reads and lists one entry per CDR3 protein. The sample has about 240,000 distinct CDR3 sequences, about 7.1% seen once. This specimen was CD4+ T cells sorted from PBMCs, taken 15 days after the yellow fever booster vaccination. The origin of the receptors is a man younger than 40 who received the YFV17D yellow fever vaccine.

This clonotype was detected many times. The chain couples TRBV5-1 to TRBJ2-7, with 9 nucleotides matching TRBD2. Germline trimming cut 4 bases from V and 3 bases from J; bases unmatched to any gene: 8. This CDR3 has 15 residues. CDR1 and CDR2 (germline): SGHRS, YFSETQ. The CDR3: CASSPLAGPLYEQYF. CDR3 bases: TGCGCCAGCAGCCCTCTAGCGGGACCACTCTACGAGCAGTACTTC.

This clonotype was picked up a small number of times. The chain joins TRBV20-1 to TRBJ2-7; TRBD1 might be the D (5 bases). The CDR3 has 13 residues. With 5 bases removed from V and 2 bases from J, the gap between germline ends came to 13 bases. CDR1 is DFQATT, CDR2 SNEGSKA, per germline (reference sequence). This CDR3 is CSAFQGATYEQYF. In DNA form, the CDR3 reads TGCAGTGCTTTCCAGGGCGCTACCTACGAGCAGTACTTC.

This clonotype was counted many times. The rearrangement joins TRBV12-3 or TRBV12-4 to TRBJ2-3; D ambiguous. The V gene lost 10 bases and the J gene lost 1 base, with 12 bases spanning the gap. This CDR3 is built from 13 residues. CDR3 nucleotides: TGTGCCACCGCTGAACTCCGCACAGATACGCAGTATTTT. Amino acid sequence: CATAELRTDTQYF.

This clonotype was found a few times. The J gene is TRBJ2-3, the V gene TRBV19; D gene ambiguous. Per germline, CDR1 LNHDA and CDR2 SQIVND (reference sequence). The CDR3 is 12 amino acids. V was clipped by 6 bases and J by 2 bases, with 6 bases between them. The CDR3 protein is CASSELTDTQYF. CDR3 nucleotides: TGTGCCAGTAGCGAGCTCACAGATACGCAGTATTTT.

About this clonotype: A much larger clone sits a single nucleotide away, making a read error possible. The rearrangement links TRBV7-8 to TRBJ1-1; TRBD1 is a possible D gene (6 bases). The CDR3 extends over 15 amino acids. Germline CDR1 reads SGHVS; CDR2 reads FQNEAQ. The CDR3 sequence: CASSLMTQGNTGAFF. DNA of the CDR3: TGTGCCAGCAGCTTAATGACCCAGGGGAACACTGGAGCTTTCTTT.

The gene calls are TRBV15 and TRBJ2-5; 7 nucleotides match TRBD1. After removal of 3 bases from V and 5 bases from J, the junction contained 6 bases not matched to a gene. The CDR3 has 14 residues. CDR1 is LNHNV, CDR2 YYDKDF, per germline (reference sequence). The CDR3 DNA reads as TGTGCCACCAGCAGGATAGGGGGCAGGGAGACCCAGTACTTC. Its translation is CATSRIGGRETQYF.

The rearrangement links TRBV5-1 to TRBJ1-2; 8 bases align to TRBD1. V was pared by 2 bases and J by 4 bases, with 4 bases of the junction left unmatched. This CDR3 is 14 amino acids long. Germline loops: CDR1 SGHRS, CDR2 YFSETQ. DNA of the CDR3: TGCGCCAGCAGCTTCACAGGGGGGAGCTATGGCTACACCTTC. Encoded protein: CASSFTGGSYGYTF.

This clonotype occurred many times. The V and J genes are TRBV20-1 and TRBJ2-7; 10 positions match TRBD2. The germline V gene encodes CDR1 DFQATT and CDR2 SNEGSKA (reference sequence). The V and J ends lost 0 bases and 2 bases, in that order; junction bases with no gene match: 7. This CDR3 is 16 amino acids long. The CDR3, as DNA: TGCAGTGCTAGAGATCAGGCAGCGGGAGGGCCCTACGAGCAGTACTTC. As protein: CSARDQAAGGPYEQYF.

This clonotype was seen more than once but under ten times. This sequence joins TRBV6-1 and TRBJ2-1; 10 nucleotides agree with TRBD2. In germline, CDR1 is MNHNS, CDR2 SASEGT. V gave up 7 bases and J gave up 9 bases; unmatched junction bases: 12. The CDR3 consists of 15 residues. CDR3 amino acids: CASISSGRAEPEQFF. As DNA, the CDR3 is TGTGCCAGCATCTCGAGCGGGAGGGCCGAGCCTGAGCAGTTCTTC.

This chain joins TRBV5-1 and TRBJ2-3; 10 bases map to TRBD2. V gave up 0 bases and J gave up 3 bases; unmatched junction bases: 10. The CDR3 loop spans 18 amino acids. Germline V CDR1 and CDR2: SGHRS, YFSETQ. The CDR3 nucleotides are TGCGCCAGCAGCTTGGCGGTGTTCGCTAGCGGGAGAACAGATACGCAGTATTTT. Translating gives CASSLAVFASGRTDTQYF.

This clonotype has a count of ten or more. The J gene is TRBJ1-2, the V gene TRBV6-5; a weak D match, TRBD1 (6 bases). Germline assignment: CDR1 MNHEY and CDR2 SVGAGI. Between the trimmed V and J ends, which lost 6 bases and 3 bases, there was a span of 20 bases. The CDR3 runs 16 residues. Here the CDR3 reads CASRLRGGGKDYGYTF. In nucleotides, the CDR3 is TGTGCCAGCAGACTCCGAGGGGGGGGAAAGGACTATGGCTACACCTTC.

The J gene is TRBJ2-6, the V gene TRBV20-1; D remains unclear. V was shortened by 7 bases and J by 0 bases, with 16 bases between the two germline ends. Germline V gives CDR1 DFQATT, CDR2 SNEGSKA (reference sequence). CDR3 length equals 16 residues. CDR3 DNA: TGCAGTGTACGACTCCCCGGTCACTCTGGGGCCAACGTCCTGACTTTC. Its translation is CSVRLPGHSGANVLTF.

This clonotype was seen a few times. This chain uses TRBV11-2 with TRBJ2-7; TRBD2 matches at 8 bases. The trim removed 1 base at V and 0 bases at J, leaving 14 bases unmatched. Germline values: CDR1 SGHAT, CDR2 FQNNGV. The CDR3 length is 19 residues. In DNA, the CDR3 is TGTGCCAGCAGCTTAGGAAGGAGGGCTAGCGGGTTAAGCTCCTACGAGCAGTACTTC. As protein: CASSLGRRASGLSSYEQYF. Full variable domain (missing parts from reference TRBV11-2 and TRBJ2-7): EAGVAQSPRYKIIEKRQSVAFWCNPISGHATLYWYQQILGQGPKLLIQFQNNGVVDDSQLPKDRFSAERLKGVDSTLKIQPAKLEDSAVYLCASSLGRRASGLSSYEQYFGPGTRLTVT.

The chain uses TRBV30 and TRBJ2-1, with 7 bases that match TRBD2. With V trimmed by 7 bases and J by 6 bases, 6 bases remained unmatched. Germline V gene data show CDR1 as GTSNPN and CDR2 as SVGIG (reference sequence). This CDR3 has 12 residues. CDR3 bases: TGTGCCTTGCGGGAGTCGGGCAATGAGCAGTTCTTC. Its translation is CALRESGNEQFF.

The chain carries TRBV9 and TRBJ2-1, with D possibly being TRBD2 (6 bases). There are 17 residues in the CDR3. The germline CDR1 and CDR2 sequences are SGDLS and YYNGEE. The V end was cut by 1 base, the J end by 6 bases, with 20 bases between. For the CDR3, the DNA is TGTGCCAGCAGCGTATCCCCACGGGAGCCCCAGAGCAATGAGCAGTTCTTC. This codes for CASSVSPREPQSNEQFF.

The chain links TRBV5-1 to TRBJ2-4, with D perhaps TRBD1 or TRBD2 (5 bases each). Trimming took off 4 bases at V and 8 bases at J, with 19 bases between the two ends. This CDR3 has 15 residues. Germline V gives CDR1 SGHRS, CDR2 YFSETQ. This chain's CDR3 is CASSLSVGAAHIQYF. The CDR3 DNA sequence: TGCGCCAGCAGCCTTAGCGTCGGGGCGGCGCACATTCAGTACTTC.

This clonotype was recorded a few times. The V and J genes are TRBV7-8 and TRBJ2-1, with 9 bases lining up with TRBD1. The V gene's germline CDR1 is SGHVS and CDR2 FQNEAQ. V shed 5 bases and J 4 bases; nucleotides not matched to a gene: 3. The CDR3 consists of 14 residues. This CDR3 reads CASSRDRAYNEQFF. The DNA for the CDR3 is TGTGCCAGCAGCCGGGACAGGGCATACAATGAGCAGTTCTTC.

The J gene is TRBJ2-3, the V gene TRBV20-1, with 10 bases lining up with TRBD2. Germline-derived CDR1 and CDR2 are DFQATT and SNEGSKA (reference sequence). The trim removed 3 bases at V and 12 bases at J, leaving 21 bases unmatched. The CDR3 covers 17 residues. The CDR3, as DNA: TGCAGTGCTAGCCCCAACCCAACCGGGACTAGCGCGAGTCCCCAGTATTTT. Its protein product is CSASPNPTGTSASPQYF.

This clonotype was counted many times. The genes are TRBV5-6 and TRBJ2-1; no firm D call. Germline V gives CDR1 SGHDT, CDR2 YYEEEE. This CDR3 spans 15 amino acids. The ends were cut back, 1 base at V and 0 bases at J, with 8 bases in the middle. The CDR3 DNA sequence: TGTGCCAGCAGCTTGATGCTGAGCTCCTACAATGAGCAGTTCTTC. As protein: CASSLMLSSYNEQFF.

The genes are TRBV20-1 and TRBJ2-7; TRBD2 agrees at 7 bases. The CDR3 totals 17 residues. CDR1 and CDR2 (germline): DFQATT, SNEGSKA (reference sequence). The ends lost 0 bases at V and 2 bases at J; junction bases unmatched: 13. The CDR3 sequence is CSARDPRGERDPYEQYF. CDR3 nucleotide sequence: TGCAGTGCTAGAGATCCTCGAGGCGAGCGGGACCCCTACGAGCAGTACTTC.

This clonotype came up many times. The chain links TRBV20-1 to TRBJ2-1; D is possibly TRBD2 (6 bases). V was cut by 6 bases and J by 0 bases, with 12 bases left in between. Germline CDR1 is DFQATT and CDR2 is SNEGSKA (reference sequence). This CDR3 comprises 14 residues. In DNA form, the CDR3 reads TGCAGTGCGGAGCGGGCAAGCTCCTACAATGAGCAGTTCTTC. Its translation is CSAERASSYNEQFF.

In this sample, this clonotype turned up many times. The chain is built from TRBV7-2 and TRBJ2-1; 9 bases line up with TRBD2. The germline V gene has CDR1 SGHTA and CDR2 FQGNSA. The CDR3 is 15 residues long. J gave up 3 bases and V 3 bases, and 3 bases lay outside the gene matches. The CDR3 here is CASSLGSGSYNEQFF. CDR3 sequence (DNA): TGTGCCAGCAGCTTGGGTAGCGGGAGCTACAATGAGCAGTTCTTC.

This clonotype was recorded a few times. The chain carries TRBV18 and TRBJ1-1; no definite D call. The V gene's germline CDR1 is KGHSH and CDR2 LQKENI. The CDR3 is made up of 13 amino acids. Trimming took off 4 bases at V and 5 bases at J, with 11 bases between the two ends. This CDR3 is CASSLTDGTEAFF. As DNA, the CDR3 is TGTGCCAGCTCACTCACGGATGGAACTGAAGCTTTCTTT.

This chain links TRBV14 with TRBJ2-5; D is unresolved. Germline V gene data show CDR1 as SGHDN and CDR2 as FVKESK. CDR3 length: 15 amino acids. Between the trimmed V and J ends, which lost 3 bases and 2 bases, there was a span of 13 bases. In DNA, the CDR3 is TGTGCCAGCAGCCAGTTTTCCTCACGTCAAGAGACCCAGTACTTC. As protein: CASSQFSSRQETQYF.

This clonotype was found a few times. V and J are TRBV11-1 and TRBJ2-5; 13 bases are a match to TRBD2. The CDR3 consists of 19 residues. The junction had 18 bases not matched to a gene; V was cut back by 6 bases and J by 5 bases. Per the germline V gene, CDR1 is SGHAT and CDR2 is FQDESV (reference sequence). The CDR3 nucleotides are TGTGCCAGCAGTCGACTTTTACCCCGACTAGCGGGAGGAGGGGAGACCCAGTACTTC. Translated: CASSRLLPRLAGGGETQYF.

This clonotype was seen only a few times. The chain recombines TRBV4-3 with TRBJ2-2; 8 bases are shared with TRBD1. This CDR3 has 17 amino acids. Germline V gene lookup returns CDR1 LGHNA and CDR2 YSLEER. The J segment lost 6 bases and the V segment lost 1 base, leaving 10 bases of the junction unmatched. The CDR3 coding sequence is TGCGCCAGCAGCCAAGCCGCCCAGGGGGCTTCGGCCGGGGAGCTGTTTTTT. Translating gives CASSQAAQGASAGELFF.